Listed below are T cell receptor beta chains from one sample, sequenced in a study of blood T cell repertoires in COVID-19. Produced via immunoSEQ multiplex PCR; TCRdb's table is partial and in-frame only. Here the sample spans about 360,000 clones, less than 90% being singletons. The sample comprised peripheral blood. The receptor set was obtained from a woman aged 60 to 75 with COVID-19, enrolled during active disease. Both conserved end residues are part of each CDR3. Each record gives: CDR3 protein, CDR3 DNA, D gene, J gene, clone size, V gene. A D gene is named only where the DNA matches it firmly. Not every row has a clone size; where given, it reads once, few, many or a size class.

CAWSLGLLEQYF | TGTGCCTGGAGTTTGGGACTTCTCGAGCAGTACTTC | - | TRBJ2-7 | - | TRBV30
CASRRQINEKLFF | TGTGCCAGCAGACGACAGATCAATGAAAAACTGTTTTTT | - | TRBJ1-4 | - | TRBV6-5
CASSQPSSGEQFF | TGTGCCAGCAGCCAACCTAGCTCCGGTGAGCAGTTCTTC | - | TRBJ2-1 | - | TRBV4-2
CASSSGTPNEQFF | TGTGCCAGCAGTTCCGGGACTCCCAATGAGCAGTTCTTC | - | TRBJ2-1 | - | TRBV12-3/TRBV12-4
CATSDRRGLSTDTQYF | TGTGCCACCAGTGACCGAAGGGGGCTTAGCACAGATACGCAGTATTTT | TRBD1 | TRBJ2-3 | - | TRBV24-1
CASSPGAGGDSPLHF | TGTGCCAGCAGCCCAGGGGCAGGGGGTGATTCACCCCTCCACTTT | TRBD1 | TRBJ1-6 | many | TRBV3-1/TRBV3-2
CASSNGLAGGQYNEQFF | TGTGCCAGCAGCAACGGACTAGCGGGGGGCCAATACAATGAGCAGTTCTTC | TRBD2 | TRBJ2-1 | few | TRBV7-6
CASSTGTGGGEQYF | TGTGCCAGCAGCACCGGGACAGGGGGCGGCGAGCAGTACTTC | TRBD1 | TRBJ2-7 | few | TRBV5-4
CAWKTLAGASSYNEQFF | TGTGCCTGGAAAACTCTAGCGGGGGCCAGCTCCTACAATGAGCAGTTCTTC | TRBD2 | TRBJ2-1 | - | TRBV30
CASSQAGTGFSGANVLTF | TGTGCCAGCAGCCAAGCCGGGACAGGGTTCTCTGGGGCCAACGTCCTGACTTTC | TRBD1 | TRBJ2-6 | - | TRBV14
CASSPHSGGNYEQYF | TGCGCCAGCAGCCCTCATTCAGGGGGCAACTACGAGCAGTACTTC | TRBD1 | TRBJ2-7 | - | TRBV4-1
CASSSGGGEKLFF | TGTGCCAGCAGTTCAGGGGGCGGTGAAAAACTGTTTTTT | TRBD1 | TRBJ1-4 | - | TRBV7-3
CASSDIGGSSYNEQFF | TGTGCCAGCAGTGATATCGGCGGGAGCTCCTACAATGAGCAGTTCTTC | TRBD2 | TRBJ2-1 | - | TRBV2
CASSALGGGWETQYF | TGTGCCAGCAGCGCCCTTGGGGGGGGTTGGGAGACCCAGTACTTC | TRBD2 | TRBJ2-5 | - | TRBV5-8
CASSLAVETQYF | TGCGCCAGCAGCTTGGCCGTAGAGACCCAGTACTTC | - | TRBJ2-5 | - | TRBV5-1
CSVAQLHDRNSYEQYF | TGCAGCGTTGCCCAACTCCACGACAGAAACTCCTACGAGCAGTACTTC | - | TRBJ2-7 | - | TRBV29-1
CASSYSGARETQYF | TGTGCCAGCAGTTACTCAGGGGCTCGGGAGACCCAGTACTTC | - | TRBJ2-5 | - | TRBV6-5
CASTPGIYSTDTQYF | TGTGCCAGCACTCCCGGGATCTATAGCACAGATACGCAGTATTTT | - | TRBJ2-3 | - | TRBV6-5
CASSLGAESKETQYF | TGTGCCAGCAGTTTAGGGGCGGAGAGTAAAGAGACCCAGTACTTC | - | TRBJ2-5 | - | TRBV27
CASSFGSDTGELFF | TGTGCCAGCAGCTTCGGGAGCGACACCGGGGAGCTGTTTTTT | - | TRBJ2-2 | - | TRBV5-4
CAWSTDNYNEQFF | TGTGCCTGGAGTACCGACAACTACAATGAGCAGTTCTTC | - | TRBJ2-1 | - | TRBV30
CASSLGGKLFF | TGTGCCAGCAGCTTAGGCGGGAAACTGTTTTTT | - | TRBJ1-4 | - | TRBV7-2
CASSVSRMGGARNNEQFF | TGTGCCAGCAGTGTGTCAAGGATGGGAGGGGCCCGCAACAATGAGCAGTTCTTC | TRBD2 | TRBJ2-1 | - | TRBV2
CASSLEANQETQYF | TGTGCCAGCAGTTTGGAGGCCAACCAAGAGACCCAGTACTTC | - | TRBJ2-5 | - | TRBV2
CASSRKDRSTEAFF | TGTGCCAGCAGTCGTAAGGACAGAAGCACTGAAGCTTTCTTT | - | TRBJ1-1 | - | TRBV21-1
CASSPQGAGNTIYF | TGTGCCAGCAGCCCCCAGGGTGCTGGAAACACCATATATTTT | - | TRBJ1-3 | - | TRBV7-9
CASSPRRLQETQYF | TGTGCCAGCAGCCCACGTCGCCTACAAGAGACCCAGTACTTC | - | TRBJ2-5 | - | TRBV6-5
CASTLDGVSAGYTF | TGTGCCAGCACACTTGACGGGGTGAGCGCTGGCTACACCTTC | - | TRBJ1-2 | - | TRBV21-1
CASSDRVNSPLHF | TGTGCCAGCAGTGACAGGGTCAATTCACCCCTCCACTTT | - | TRBJ1-6 | few | TRBV2
CASSQLGQPYEQYF | TGCGCCAGCAGCCAACTTGGACAGCCTTACGAGCAGTACTTC | - | TRBJ2-7 | few | TRBV4-3
CAISGTENTEAFF | TGTGCCATCAGTGGTACAGAGAACACTGAAGCTTTCTTT | - | TRBJ1-1 | - | TRBV10-3
CASSIAGGRDEQFF | TGTGCCAGTAGTATAGCGGGGGGGAGGGATGAGCAGTTCTTC | TRBD2 | TRBJ2-1 | - | TRBV19
CSVEGQSNEKLFF | TGCAGCGTTGAGGGACAGAGTAATGAAAAACTGTTTTTT | TRBD1 | TRBJ1-4 | - | TRBV29-1
CASSYDRGQVNTEAFF | TGTGCCAGCAGTTACGACAGGGGGCAAGTGAACACTGAAGCTTTCTTT | TRBD1 | TRBJ1-1 | - | TRBV6-5
CASSDPTGDGQDTQYF | TGTGCCAGCAGCGACCCGACAGGGGACGGACAAGATACGCAGTATTTT | TRBD1 | TRBJ2-3 | few | TRBV6-6
CASSFSDRVTDTQYF | TGTGCCAGCAGCTTTTCGGACAGGGTCACAGATACGCAGTATTTT | TRBD1 | TRBJ2-3 | - | TRBV5-4
CASSPAGQGGPEAFF | TGTGCCAGCAGCCCCGCCGGACAGGGTGGACCTGAAGCTTTCTTT | - | TRBJ1-1 | - | TRBV12-1
CSVFEGNTIYF | TGCAGTGTATTTGAGGGAAACACCATATATTTT | - | TRBJ1-3 | once | TRBV20-1
CASSPGANVLTF | TGCGCCAGCAGCCCAGGGGCCAACGTCCTGACTTTC | - | TRBJ2-6 | - | TRBV10-1
CASSQGSIRGANDGYTF | TGTGCCAGCAGCCAAGGCTCGATTCGAGGCGCAAACGATGGCTACACCTTC | - | TRBJ1-2 | - | TRBV3-1/TRBV3-2
CASSYSGRPSYEQYF | TGTGCCAGCAGTTACTCGGGCAGGCCTTCCTACGAGCAGTACTTC | - | TRBJ2-7 | - | TRBV6-5